A selection of T cell receptor beta chains follows, all from one sample in a study of blood T cells in healthy people across ages. TCRdb reprocessed the 5' RACE reads with MiXCR, giving one entry per CDR3 protein. The data hold 850,000 to 1,100,000 distinct CDR3 sequences, with less than 45% observed a single time. The specimen sequenced was blood. The receptors shown here come from a man younger than 30 in good health. Each CDR3 is given with its conserved first and last residue. A D gene is named only where the DNA matches it firmly. Part of the rows lack a size; the others show once, few, many or a class for expanded clones.

d_call: -; v_call: TRBV27; j_call: TRBJ1-5; clone_size: -; cdr3_aa: CASSDSFGQPQHF; cdr3_nt: TGTGCCAGCAGTGACAGCTTTGGACAGCCCCAGCATTTT
d_call: -; v_call: TRBV7-9; j_call: TRBJ1-4; clone_size: -; cdr3_aa: CASSRRERLFF; cdr3_nt: TGTGCCAGCAGCCGCAGGGAAAGACTGTTTTTT
d_call: TRBD1; v_call: TRBV20-1; j_call: TRBJ1-1; clone_size: -; cdr3_aa: CSARVAPGQGSSAFF; cdr3_nt: TGCAGTGCTAGAGTTGCACCGGGACAGGGATCCTCAGCTTTCTTT
d_call: -; v_call: TRBV10-3; j_call: TRBJ2-5; clone_size: -; cdr3_aa: CATSDRWEGQYF; cdr3_nt: TGTGCCACCAGTGACAGGTGGGAGGGGCAGTACTTC
d_call: TRBD2; v_call: TRBV3-1; j_call: TRBJ2-3; clone_size: -; cdr3_aa: CASSQGLAGVLSTDTQYF; cdr3_nt: TGTGCCAGCAGCCAGGGACTAGCGGGGGTTCTTAGCACAGATACGCAGTATTTT
d_call: -; v_call: TRBV5-1; j_call: TRBJ1-1; clone_size: -; cdr3_aa: CASSSTGRNTEAFF; cdr3_nt: TGCGCCAGCAGCTCCACAGGGAGGAACACTGAAGCTTTCTTT
d_call: -; v_call: TRBV20-1; j_call: TRBJ2-6; clone_size: -; cdr3_aa: CSAIPPSSGANVLTF; cdr3_nt: TGCAGTGCGATACCGCCGAGCTCTGGGGCCAACGTCCTGACTTTC
d_call: TRBD1; v_call: TRBV12-3/TRBV12-4; j_call: TRBJ1-1; clone_size: -; cdr3_aa: CASSSPKDRGTTEAFF; cdr3_nt: TGTGCCAGCAGTTCACCGAAGGACAGGGGGACCACTGAAGCTTTCTTT
d_call: -; v_call: TRBV28; j_call: TRBJ1-5; clone_size: -; cdr3_aa: CASSFPGPGRYSNQPQHF; cdr3_nt: TGTGCCAGCAGTTTCCCGGGACCCGGCCGGTATAGCAATCAGCCCCAGCATTTT
d_call: TRBD2; v_call: TRBV9; j_call: TRBJ2-2; clone_size: few; cdr3_aa: CASSETQTSGGRTGELFF; cdr3_nt: TGTGCCAGCAGCGAAACCCAAACTAGCGGGGGGCGCACCGGGGAGCTGTTTTTT
d_call: -; v_call: TRBV29-1; j_call: TRBJ1-3; clone_size: once; cdr3_aa: CSVEIQGGNTIYF; cdr3_nt: TGCAGCGTTGAGATACAGGGCGGAAACACCATATATTTT
d_call: -; v_call: TRBV7-9; j_call: TRBJ1-4; clone_size: -; cdr3_aa: CASSLWSWDGDEKLFF; cdr3_nt: TGTGCCAGCAGCTTGTGGTCGTGGGACGGAGATGAAAAACTGTTTTTT
d_call: -; v_call: TRBV15; j_call: TRBJ2-7; clone_size: -; cdr3_aa: CATSSPPGAVSEQYF; cdr3_nt: TGTGCCACCAGCAGTCCACCAGGGGCGGTCAGCGAGCAGTACTTC
d_call: -; v_call: TRBV10-3; j_call: TRBJ1-4; clone_size: many; cdr3_aa: CAISASGVDEKLFF; cdr3_nt: TGTGCCATCAGTGCGTCGGGGGTTGATGAAAAACTGTTTTTT
d_call: -; v_call: TRBV12-3/TRBV12-4; j_call: TRBJ1-4; clone_size: -; cdr3_aa: CASSVSAGEKLFF; cdr3_nt: TGTGCCAGCAGTGTAAGTGCCGGGGAAAAACTGTTTTTT
d_call: -; v_call: TRBV20-1; j_call: TRBJ1-1; clone_size: few; cdr3_aa: CSARTGSGRTEAFF; cdr3_nt: TGCAGTGCTAGAACGGGTAGTGGACGAACTGAAGCTTTCTTT
d_call: -; v_call: TRBV6-5; j_call: TRBJ1-5; clone_size: few; cdr3_aa: CASRVGRENQPQHF; cdr3_nt: TGTGCCAGCAGGGTCGGGAGGGAGAATCAGCCCCAGCATTTT
d_call: -; v_call: TRBV7-2; j_call: TRBJ2-1; clone_size: -; cdr3_aa: CASSRQVGWEDYNEQFF; cdr3_nt: TGTGCCAGCAGCCGCCAGGTAGGCTGGGAAGATTACAATGAGCAGTTCTTC
d_call: -; v_call: TRBV10-3; j_call: TRBJ2-7; clone_size: -; cdr3_aa: CAISEVQGSYEQYF; cdr3_nt: TGTGCCATCAGTGAGGTCCAGGGATCCTACGAGCAGTACTTC
d_call: -; v_call: TRBV12-5; j_call: TRBJ2-1; clone_size: -; cdr3_aa: CASGLPVGTHNEQFF; cdr3_nt: TGTGCTAGTGGTTTGCCTGTGGGGACCCACAATGAGCAGTTCTTC
d_call: -; v_call: TRBV7-2; j_call: TRBJ2-3; clone_size: many; cdr3_aa: CASSLGPLDLTDTQYF; cdr3_nt: TGTGCCAGCAGCTTAGGCCCGCTAGACCTCACAGATACGCAGTATTTT
d_call: -; v_call: TRBV20-1; j_call: TRBJ1-6; clone_size: -; cdr3_aa: CSAPPSRGNSPLHF; cdr3_nt: TGCAGTGCTCCGCCGTCCAGAGGAAATTCACCCCTCCACTTT
d_call: -; v_call: TRBV7-2; j_call: TRBJ2-5; clone_size: few; cdr3_aa: CASSGMGASKTQYF; cdr3_nt: TGTGCCAGCAGTGGGATGGGAGCTTCCAAGACCCAGTACTTC
d_call: -; v_call: TRBV20-1; j_call: TRBJ1-2; clone_size: -; cdr3_aa: CSARVLNYGYTF; cdr3_nt: TGCAGTGCTAGGGTACTGAACTATGGCTACACCTTC
d_call: TRBD1; v_call: TRBV4-2; j_call: TRBJ1-2; clone_size: -; cdr3_aa: CASSQDQDRFYGYTF; cdr3_nt: TGTGCCAGCAGCCAAGATCAGGACAGGTTCTATGGCTACACCTTC
d_call: -; v_call: TRBV2; j_call: TRBJ2-7; clone_size: -; cdr3_aa: CASRTALGEEYF; cdr3_nt: TGTGCCAGTAGGACAGCGTTGGGAGAGGAGTACTTC
d_call: -; v_call: TRBV4-1; j_call: TRBJ1-2; clone_size: -; cdr3_aa: CASSQKGGSLYGYTF; cdr3_nt: TGCGCCAGCAGCCAGAAGGGCGGTTCGCTCTATGGCTACACCTTC
d_call: TRBD1; v_call: TRBV20-1; j_call: TRBJ2-1; clone_size: -; cdr3_aa: CSASRDRVNEQFF; cdr3_nt: TGCAGTGCTTCCCGGGACAGGGTCAATGAGCAGTTCTTC
d_call: -; v_call: TRBV12-5; j_call: TRBJ2-1; clone_size: -; cdr3_aa: CASASWGYNEQFF; cdr3_nt: TGTGCTAGTGCCTCTTGGGGCTACAATGAGCAGTTCTTC
d_call: -; v_call: TRBV12-3/TRBV12-4; j_call: TRBJ1-2; clone_size: many; cdr3_aa: CASSLQGEGYTF; cdr3_nt: TGTGCCAGCAGTTTGCAGGGAGAGGGCTACACCTTC
d_call: -; v_call: TRBV9; j_call: TRBJ2-1; clone_size: -; cdr3_aa: CASSGRGNEQFF; cdr3_nt: TGTGCCAGCAGCGGAAGGGGGAATGAGCAGTTCTTC
d_call: TRBD1; v_call: TRBV13; j_call: TRBJ2-4; clone_size: -; cdr3_aa: CASSSPGQGGKEIQYF; cdr3_nt: TGTGCCAGCAGTTCCCCGGGACAGGGAGGGAAAGAGATCCAGTACTTC
d_call: -; v_call: TRBV20-1; j_call: TRBJ1-4; clone_size: -; cdr3_aa: CSARRRDTNEKLFF; cdr3_nt: TGCAGTGCTAGAAGACGGGACACAAATGAAAAACTGTTTTTT
d_call: -; v_call: TRBV19; j_call: TRBJ1-1; clone_size: -; cdr3_aa: CASKGVRSEAFF; cdr3_nt: TGTGCCAGTAAGGGGGTGCGTAGTGAAGCTTTCTTT
d_call: -; v_call: TRBV9; j_call: TRBJ1-2; clone_size: -; cdr3_aa: CASSGFGGRPANYGYTF; cdr3_nt: TGTGCCAGCAGCGGATTTGGGGGCAGACCGGCTAACTATGGCTACACCTTC
d_call: TRBD1; v_call: TRBV12-3/TRBV12-4; j_call: TRBJ2-3; clone_size: few; cdr3_aa: CASRTGQASTDTQYF; cdr3_nt: TGTGCCAGCAGGACGGGACAGGCTAGCACAGATACGCAGTATTTT
d_call: TRBD1; v_call: TRBV20-1; j_call: TRBJ2-1; clone_size: -; cdr3_aa: CSAVKQGPNEQFF; cdr3_nt: TGCAGTGCTGTTAAACAGGGGCCAAATGAGCAGTTCTTC
d_call: TRBD1; v_call: TRBV12-3/TRBV12-4; j_call: TRBJ1-1; clone_size: -; cdr3_aa: CASSFPWTGFGSQKNTEAFF; cdr3_nt: TGTGCCAGCAGTTTCCCCTGGACAGGGTTCGGTAGCCAAAAGAACACTGAAGCTTTCTTT
d_call: TRBD2; v_call: TRBV5-5; j_call: TRBJ2-7; clone_size: few; cdr3_aa: CASSLGLAGLCEQYF; cdr3_nt: TGTGCCAGCAGCCTGGGACTAGCGGGTCTTTGCGAGCAGTACTTC
d_call: TRBD2; v_call: TRBV7-9; j_call: TRBJ2-3; clone_size: -; cdr3_aa: CASSFEGLADTQYF; cdr3_nt: TGTGCCAGCAGCTTCGAGGGACTAGCAGATACGCAGTATTTT
d_call: -; v_call: TRBV20-1; j_call: TRBJ1-1; clone_size: -; cdr3_aa: CSATHPSSPNTEAFF; cdr3_nt: TGCAGTGCTACACATCCGAGCAGCCCAAACACTGAAGCTTTCTTT
d_call: -; v_call: TRBV20-1; j_call: TRBJ1-5; clone_size: -; cdr3_aa: CSARDGGSNQPQHF; cdr3_nt: TGCAGTGCTAGAGATGGCGGTAGCAATCAGCCCCAGCATTTT
d_call: -; v_call: TRBV6-2/TRBV6-3; j_call: TRBJ2-1; clone_size: -; cdr3_aa: CASAGNSMSNEQFF; cdr3_nt: TGTGCCAGCGCCGGGAACAGCATGAGCAATGAGCAGTTCTTC
d_call: -; v_call: TRBV5-1; j_call: TRBJ2-1; clone_size: -; cdr3_aa: CASSWTDTLSYNEQFF; cdr3_nt: TGCGCCAGCAGCTGGACAGACACTCTCTCCTACAATGAGCAGTTCTTC
d_call: -; v_call: TRBV12-3/TRBV12-4; j_call: TRBJ2-5; clone_size: -; cdr3_aa: CASSLERPVGGTQYF; cdr3_nt: TGTGCCAGCAGTTTAGAAAGGCCCGTAGGTGGGACCCAGTACTTC